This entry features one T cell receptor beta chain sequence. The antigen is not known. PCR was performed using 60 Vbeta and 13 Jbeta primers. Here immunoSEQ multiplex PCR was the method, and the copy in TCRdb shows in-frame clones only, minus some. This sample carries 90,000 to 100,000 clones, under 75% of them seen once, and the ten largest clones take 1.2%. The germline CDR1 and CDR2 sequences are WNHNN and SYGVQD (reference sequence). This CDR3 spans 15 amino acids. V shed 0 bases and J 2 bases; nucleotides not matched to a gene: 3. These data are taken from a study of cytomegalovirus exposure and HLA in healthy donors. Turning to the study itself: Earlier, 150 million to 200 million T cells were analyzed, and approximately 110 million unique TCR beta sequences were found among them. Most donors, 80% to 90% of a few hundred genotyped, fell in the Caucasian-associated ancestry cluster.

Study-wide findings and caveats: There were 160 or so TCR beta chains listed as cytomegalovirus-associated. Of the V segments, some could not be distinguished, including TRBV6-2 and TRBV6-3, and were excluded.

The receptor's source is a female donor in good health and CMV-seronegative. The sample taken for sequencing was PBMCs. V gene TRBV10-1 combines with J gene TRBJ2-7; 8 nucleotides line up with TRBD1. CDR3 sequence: CASSESGRGPYEQYF. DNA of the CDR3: TGCGCCAGCAGTGAGTCTGGCAGGGGGCCCTACGAGCAGTACTTC.